This entry lists 21 T cell receptor beta chains sequenced from one sample in a study of blood T cell repertoires in COVID-19. Using immunoSEQ multiplex PCR, the repertoire was profiled, and TCRdb retains in-frame clones only, with some absent. The data hold over 250,000 clones, with over 80% observed a single time. Source material: peripheral blood. These receptors were collected from a woman aged 45-60 years with COVID-19, enrolled during active disease.

The chain carries TRBV5-1 and TRBJ1-5; D ambiguous. V lost 4 bases and J 7 bases, leaving 12 bases between the germline ends. CDR1 SGHRS and CDR2 YFSETQ come from the germline V gene. This CDR3 comprises 13 residues. The CDR3 nucleotides read TGCGCCAGCAGCATTTTAAGTGGCCAGCCCCAGCATTTT. Amino acids: CASSILSGQPQHF.

The chain uses TRBV18 and TRBJ1-1; D not certain. Between the trimmed V and J ends, which lost 3 bases and 3 bases, there was a span of 14 bases. The V gene's germline CDR1 is KGHSH and CDR2 LQKENI. The CDR3 length is 15 residues. The chain's CDR3 is CASSPIFGRDTEAFF. The CDR3 DNA reads as TGTGCCAGCTCACCTATTTTCGGGAGAGACACTGAAGCTTTCTTT.

This sequence joins TRBV25-1 and TRBJ1-5; tentatively, D is TRBD1 (6 bases). Per germline, CDR1 MGHDK and CDR2 SYGVNS. V was pared by 2 bases and J by 4 bases, with 9 bases between. The CDR3 extends over 14 amino acids. This CDR3 is CASSEVQGNQPQHF. CDR3 coding DNA: TGTGCCAGCAGTGAAGTTCAGGGGAATCAGCCCCAGCATTTT. Full variable domain (missing parts from reference TRBV25-1 and TRBJ1-5): EADIYQTPRYLVIGTGKKITLECSQTMGHDKMYWYQQDPGMELHLIHYSYGVNSTEKGDLSSESTVSRIRTEHFPLTLESARPSHTSQYLCASSEVQGNQPQHFGDGTRLSIL.

This clone has just one count. The V gene is TRBV29-1, the J gene TRBJ1-1; D may be TRBD1 (6 bases). Germline lookup yields CDR1 SQVTM and CDR2 ANQGSEA. The CDR3 extends over 12 amino acids. V lost 7 bases and J lost 1, with 10 bases in between. CDR3 in amino acids: CSAEQGNTEAFF. CDR3 nucleotides: TGCAGCGCGGAACAGGGGAACACTGAAGCTTTCTTT.

The genes are TRBV27 and TRBJ2-2; a possible D gene is TRBD2 (7 bases). The germline gives CDR1 MNHEY, CDR2 SMNVEV (reference sequence). Deletions cut 2 bases from V and 2 bases from J, with 15 bases between. This CDR3 region has 17 residues. The CDR3 DNA reads as TGTGCCAGCAGTTTACGGGGGGCGAACGTAAACACCGGGGAGCTGTTTTTT. Translating it yields CASSLRGANVNTGELFF.

The chain uses TRBV6-5 and TRBJ2-7; D gene unclear. The germline CDR1 and CDR2 sequences are MNHEY and SVGAGI. V dropped 5 bases and J dropped 0 bases, with 8 bases sitting between them. The CDR3 runs 13 residues. The CDR3 DNA follows: TGTGCCAGCAGTAAACCGAGCTCCTACGAGCAGTACTTC. Translated: CASSKPSSYEQYF.

V and J are TRBV3-1 (or the pseudogene TRBV3-2) and TRBJ1-1; D is uncertain. This CDR3 region has 13 residues. CDR1 LGHDT and CDR2 YNNKEL come from the germline V gene (reference sequence). Deletions cut 4 bases from V and 1 base from J, with 7 bases between. The CDR3 protein is CASSPQENTEAFF. The CDR3 DNA is TGTGCCAGCAGCCCCCAGGAGAACACTGAAGCTTTCTTT.

The chain couples TRBV28 to TRBJ2-1; D call uncertain. Germline lookup yields CDR1 MDHEN and CDR2 SYDVKM. Trimming stripped 8 bases from V and 6 bases from J, with 11 bases between. This CDR3 is 12 amino acids long. CDR3 residues: CASGPFLNEQFF. DNA of the CDR3: TGTGCCAGCGGCCCGTTTCTCAATGAGCAGTTCTTC.

This clone turned up a few times. The J gene is TRBJ2-1, the V gene TRBV27; 9 bases fit TRBD2. Germline CDR1 is MNHEY and CDR2 is SMNVEV (reference sequence). This CDR3 contains 15 residues. The V segment lost 6 bases and the J segment 2 bases; nucleotides outside the gene matches: 5. CDR3 region: CASSPGTSTYNEQFF. The CDR3, as DNA: TGTGCCAGCAGCCCTGGGACTAGCACCTACAATGAGCAGTTCTTC.

V usage is TRBV7-9 and J usage is TRBJ1-2, with 8 bases identical to TRBD1. This CDR3 region has 13 residues. The ends lost 5 bases at V and 5 bases at J; junction bases unmatched: 4. The germline V gene has CDR1 SEHNR and CDR2 FQNEAQ (reference sequence). The CDR3 sequence is CASSQGQAYGYTF. The CDR3 region has the DNA TGTGCCAGCAGCCAGGGACAGGCATATGGCTACACCTTC.

V gene TRBV3-1 (or the pseudogene TRBV3-2) combines with J gene TRBJ1-3, with D unresolved. This CDR3 has 15 residues. V gave up 8 bases and J gave up 8 bases, with 22 bases separating them. Per germline, CDR1 LGHDT and CDR2 YNNKEL (reference sequence). The CDR3 nucleotides read TGTGCCAGCCAGAGGCGCGTCCAACCGGGGTACACCATATATTTT. Encoded protein: CASQRRVQPGYTIYF.

The rearrangement links TRBV27 to TRBJ2-1, with 9 bases fitting TRBD2. The CDR3 runs to 16 residues. With V trimmed by 3 bases and J by 6 bases, 9 bases remained unmatched. Germline-derived CDR1 and CDR2 are MNHEY and SMNVEV (reference sequence). The CDR3, as DNA: TGTGCCAGCAGTTTCCTCGGGACTAGCCATGGCAATGAGCAGTTCTTC. Translation: CASSFLGTSHGNEQFF.

This clone occurred a few times. The chain uses TRBV7-2 and TRBJ1-2, with 8 nucleotides matching TRBD1. Per germline, CDR1 SGHTA and CDR2 FQGNSA. CDR3 length: 13 amino acids. V shed 5 bases and J 8 bases; nucleotides not matched to a gene: 7. CDR3 coding DNA: TGTGCCAGCAGCCCCGACAGGGGTGAAGGCTACACCTTC. This encodes CASSPDRGEGYTF. Combining the CDR3 with reference TRBV7-2 and TRBJ1-2 gives the whole variable domain GAGVSQSPSNKVTEKGKDVELRCDPISGHTALYWYRQSLGQGLEFLIYFQGNSAPDKSGLPSDRFSAERTGGSVSTLTIQRTQQEDSAVYLCASSPDRGEGYTFGSGTRLTVV.

J is TRBJ1-1 and V is TRBV7-9; the D is unclear. Germline CDR1 is SEHNR and CDR2 is FQNEAQ (reference sequence). The CDR3 runs to 15 residues. Trimming left V 4 bases short and J 5 bases short, with 17 bases between. In DNA form, the CDR3 reads TGTGCCAGCAGCTGGACCGAGCGGAGGCGGACTGAAGCTTTCTTT. Translating gives CASSWTERRRTEAFF.

This rearrangement joins TRBV9 to TRBJ2-1, with D uncertain. V gave up 4 bases and J gave up 2 bases, with 13 bases separating them. The CDR3 sequence is 15 residues long. Per germline, CDR1 SGDLS and CDR2 YYNGEE. CDR3 coding DNA: TGTGCCAGCAGCCCCCGTCTTCAGGCCTACAATGAGCAGTTCTTC. It is translated as CASSPRLQAYNEQFF.

The V call is TRBV5-5, the J call TRBJ2-5; 13 bases map to TRBD2. Trimming at V came to 4 bases and at J to 5 bases, leaving 8 bases not matched to a gene. Germline CDR1 and CDR2: SGHKS and YYEKEE (reference sequence). This CDR3 comprises 16 residues. DNA of the CDR3: TGTGCCAGCAGCAAACTAGCGGGAGGGCCGTTGGAGACCCAGTACTTC. As protein: CASSKLAGGPLETQYF.

J is TRBJ2-5 and V is TRBV18, with 12 positions matching TRBD2. CDR1 is KGHSH and CDR2 is LQKENI in the germline V gene. The CDR3 consists of 17 residues. With V trimmed by 3 bases and J by 3 bases, 8 bases remained unmatched. The CDR3 protein is CASSPLVWTSGKETQYF. CDR3 coding DNA: TGTGCCAGCTCACCCCTCGTTTGGACTAGCGGGAAAGAGACCCAGTACTTC.

The CDR3 sequence: CASRKQGSDNSPLHF. DNA for the CDR3: TGCGCCAGCCGAAAACAGGGTTCTGATAATTCACCCCTCCACTTT. The J gene is TRBJ1-6, the V gene TRBV4-1; tentative D call: TRBD1 (6 bases). Germline CDR1 MGHRA, CDR2 YSYEKL. V was clipped by 8 bases and J by 5 bases, with 16 bases between them. The CDR3 extends over 15 amino acids.

This clone was counted only a few times. The chain uses TRBV7-2 and TRBJ1-5; 8 bases agree with TRBD1. J was trimmed by 0 bases and V by 2 bases; bases with no gene match: 6. CDR1 and CDR2 (germline): SGHTA, FQGNSA. There are 17 residues in the CDR3. CDR3 DNA sequence: TGTGCCAGCAGCTTACGACAGGGGTCAGATAGCAATCAGCCCCAGCATTTT. Amino acids: CASSLRQGSDSNQPQHF.

The CDR3 region is CATAPHQGRGTYEQYF. The CDR3 DNA follows: TGTGCCACCGCTCCGCATCAGGGCCGCGGGACCTACGAGCAGTACTTC. This rearrangement joins TRBV10-3 to TRBJ2-7; the D gene is possibly TRBD2 (6 bases). The CDR3 sequence is 16 residues long. Germline V gene data show CDR1 as ENHRY and CDR2 as SYGVKD. The V and J ends lost 10 bases and 2 bases respectively, with 24 bases between them.

The chain combines TRBV15 with TRBJ2-7, with 13 bases fitting TRBD2. CDR1 LNHNV and CDR2 YYDKDF come from the germline V gene (reference sequence). V shed 3 bases and J 2 bases; nucleotides not matched to a gene: 4. The CDR3 contains 16 residues. CDR3 amino acids: CATSRVLAGGTYEQYF. CDR3 sequence (DNA): TGTGCCACCAGCAGGGTACTAGCGGGAGGGACCTACGAGCAGTACTTC.